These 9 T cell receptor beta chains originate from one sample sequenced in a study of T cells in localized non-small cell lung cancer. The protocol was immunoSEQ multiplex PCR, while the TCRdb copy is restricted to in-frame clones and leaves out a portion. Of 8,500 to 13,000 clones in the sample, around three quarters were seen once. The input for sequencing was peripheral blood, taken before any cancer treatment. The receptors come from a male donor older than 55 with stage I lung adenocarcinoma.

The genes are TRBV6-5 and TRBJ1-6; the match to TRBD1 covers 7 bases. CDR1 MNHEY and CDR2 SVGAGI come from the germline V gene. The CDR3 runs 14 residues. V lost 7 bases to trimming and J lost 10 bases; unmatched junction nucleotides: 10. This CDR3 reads CASTRQGQMSPLHF. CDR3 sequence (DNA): TGTGCCAGCACCAGACAGGGTCAAATGTCACCCCTCCACTTT.

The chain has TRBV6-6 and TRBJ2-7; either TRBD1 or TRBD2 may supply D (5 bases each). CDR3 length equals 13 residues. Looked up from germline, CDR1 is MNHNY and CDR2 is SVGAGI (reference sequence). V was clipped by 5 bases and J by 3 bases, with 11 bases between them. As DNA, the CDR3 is TGTGCCAGCAGTAGTGGGACCAACTACGAGCAGTACTTC. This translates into CASSSGTNYEQYF.

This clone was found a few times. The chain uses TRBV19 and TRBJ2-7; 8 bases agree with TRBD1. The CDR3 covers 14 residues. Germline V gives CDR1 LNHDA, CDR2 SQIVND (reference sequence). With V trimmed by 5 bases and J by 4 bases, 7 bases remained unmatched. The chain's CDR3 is CASSHRDRRYEQYF. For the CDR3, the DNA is TGTGCCAGTAGTCACCGGGACAGGAGATACGAGCAGTACTTC.

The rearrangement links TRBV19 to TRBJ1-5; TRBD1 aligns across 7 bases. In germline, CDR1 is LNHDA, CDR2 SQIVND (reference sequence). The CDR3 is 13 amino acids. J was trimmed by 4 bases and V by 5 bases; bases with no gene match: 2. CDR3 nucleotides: TGTGCCAGTAGTCTCAGGGGGAATCAGCCCCAGCATTTT. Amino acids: CASSLRGNQPQHF.

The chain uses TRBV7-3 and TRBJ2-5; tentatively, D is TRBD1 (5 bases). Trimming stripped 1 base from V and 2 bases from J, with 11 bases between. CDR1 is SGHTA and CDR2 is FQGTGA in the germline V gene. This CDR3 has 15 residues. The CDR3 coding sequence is TGTGCCAGCAGCTTAAATACAGGCGCACAAGAGACCCAGTACTTC. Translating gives CASSLNTGAQETQYF.

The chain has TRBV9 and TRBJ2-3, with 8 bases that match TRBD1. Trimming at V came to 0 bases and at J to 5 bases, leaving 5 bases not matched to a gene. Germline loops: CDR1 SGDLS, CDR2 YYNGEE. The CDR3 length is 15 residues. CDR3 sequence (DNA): TGTGCCAGCAGCGTAGACGGCAGGGGGCAAGATACGCAGTATTTT. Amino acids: CASSVDGRGQDTQYF.

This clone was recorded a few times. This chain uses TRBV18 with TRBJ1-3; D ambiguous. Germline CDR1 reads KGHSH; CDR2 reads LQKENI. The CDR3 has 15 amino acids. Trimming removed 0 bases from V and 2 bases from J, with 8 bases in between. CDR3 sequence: CASSPPQIPGNTIYF. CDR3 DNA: TGTGCCAGCTCACCACCCCAGATCCCTGGAAACACCATATATTTT.

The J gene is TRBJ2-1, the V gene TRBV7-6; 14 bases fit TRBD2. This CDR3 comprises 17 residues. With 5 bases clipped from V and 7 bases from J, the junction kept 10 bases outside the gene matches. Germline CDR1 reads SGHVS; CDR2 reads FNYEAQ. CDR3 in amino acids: CASSLRTSGGRLNEQFF. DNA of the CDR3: TGTGCCAGCAGCCTAAGGACTAGCGGGGGGAGGTTGAATGAGCAGTTCTTC.

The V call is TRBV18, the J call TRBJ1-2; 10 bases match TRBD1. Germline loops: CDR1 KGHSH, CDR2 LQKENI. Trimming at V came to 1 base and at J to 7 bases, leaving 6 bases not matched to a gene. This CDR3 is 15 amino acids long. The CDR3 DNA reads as TGTGCCAGCTCACCACGGACAGGGGGATGGTCTGGCTACACCTTC. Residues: CASSPRTGGWSGYTF. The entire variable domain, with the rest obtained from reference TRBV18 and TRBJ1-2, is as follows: NAGVMQNPRHLVRRRGQEARLRCSPMKGHSHVYWYRQLPEEGLKFMVYLQKENIIDESGMPKERFSAEFPKEGPSILRIQQVVRGDSAAYFCASSPRTGGWSGYTFGSGTRLTVV.